The sequence of this T cell receptor (beta chain) was determined in a study of cytotoxic CD8 clonotypes in ibrutinib-treated CLL. This clone was seen many times. Germline CDR1 MGHDK, CDR2 SYGVNS. The CDR3 is 12 residues long. V lost 6 bases to trimming and J lost 5 bases, with 10 bases between them. Sequenced by immunoSEQ multiplex PCR; TCRdb stores in-frame clones only, minus some. Among about 200,000 clones listed, roughly three quarters were seen once. The genes are TRBV25-1 and TRBJ2-5, with D maybe TRBD2 (6 bases). This TCR came from a human donor with chronic lymphocytic leukemia. The specimen comprised PBMCs, sampled after 12 months of ibrutinib treatment. The CDR3 DNA sequence: TGTGCCAGCAGGGAGGGGCAGGAGACCCAGTACTTC. It yields the protein CASREGQETQYF.